This is a list of T cell receptor beta chains from one sample in a study of T-cell reconstitution after alpha-beta-depleted transplantation in children. MiXCR, applied by TCRdb to the PCR reads, yields one record per CDR3 protein. The sample shows approximately 500,000 distinct CDR3 sequences, under 12% of them seen only once. The sequences come from PBMCs, collected before TCRalphabeta/CD19-depleted stem cell transplant. All receptors derive from a child younger than 10 with inherited bone marrow failure, due to receive a stem cell transplant. CDR3s leave out the opening cysteine and the closing phenylalanine or tryptophan. The D gene is left open where the match is weak. Only part of the rows carry a size: once, few, many, or a class if the clone is expanded.

>TRBV12-3/TRBV12-4|NA|TRBJ2-3|NA
AASVSLVDTQY
>TRBV10-2|many|TRBJ2-5|NA
ASSETRTETQY
>TRBV18|many|TRBJ2-5|NA
ASSPAAGPQETQY
>TRBV10-3|many|TRBJ2-1|TRBD2
ATWKDGGYSDEQF
>TRBV5-1|many|TRBJ2-3|TRBD2
ASSSGILAGGQDTQY
>TRBV28|NA|TRBJ1-1|NA
ASSRVEGAF
>TRBV4-3|few|TRBJ2-7|NA
ASSHGRLDEQY
>TRBV20-1|many|TRBJ2-3|TRBD2
SARVAGGPPDTQY
>TRBV20-1|NA|TRBJ2-7|NA
SARTTHYQSSSYEQY
>TRBV11-2|many|TRBJ2-1|NA
ASSSSTQSSYNEQF
>TRBV29-1|few|TRBJ2-2|NA
SVGRGAAGELF
>TRBV20-1|NA|TRBJ1-2|NA
SVGTGFDGYT
>TRBV19|many|TRBJ2-7|NA
ASSIGWAYEQY
>TRBV2|many|TRBJ2-7|TRBD2
ASSVAGGPFYEQY
>TRBV29-1|many|TRBJ2-1|TRBD2
SVRLAGGSSNEQF
>TRBV10-3|many|TRBJ1-2|NA
AISDGFGYT
>TRBV27|few|TRBJ1-5|NA
ASSFTGAQQPQH
>TRBV20-1|many|TRBJ2-1|TRBD1
SAGLWTGGNEQF
>TRBV27|many|TRBJ2-3|TRBD2
ASSPGLAPDTQY
>TRBV7-2|few|TRBJ1-1|TRBD1
ASSSQGQGITEAF
>TRBV19|NA|TRBJ2-5|NA
ASSGSTNQETQY
>TRBV29-1|many|TRBJ2-3|TRBD1
SVEKNRGLDTQY
>TRBV29-1|many|TRBJ1-1|NA
SVKEGDTEAF
>TRBV12-3/TRBV12-4|few|TRBJ1-5|NA
ASSPRPGQPQH
>TRBV27|many|TRBJ2-7|NA
ASSPREPGPYEQY
>TRBV12-3/TRBV12-4|many|TRBJ2-1|NA
ASSLPLPTEQF